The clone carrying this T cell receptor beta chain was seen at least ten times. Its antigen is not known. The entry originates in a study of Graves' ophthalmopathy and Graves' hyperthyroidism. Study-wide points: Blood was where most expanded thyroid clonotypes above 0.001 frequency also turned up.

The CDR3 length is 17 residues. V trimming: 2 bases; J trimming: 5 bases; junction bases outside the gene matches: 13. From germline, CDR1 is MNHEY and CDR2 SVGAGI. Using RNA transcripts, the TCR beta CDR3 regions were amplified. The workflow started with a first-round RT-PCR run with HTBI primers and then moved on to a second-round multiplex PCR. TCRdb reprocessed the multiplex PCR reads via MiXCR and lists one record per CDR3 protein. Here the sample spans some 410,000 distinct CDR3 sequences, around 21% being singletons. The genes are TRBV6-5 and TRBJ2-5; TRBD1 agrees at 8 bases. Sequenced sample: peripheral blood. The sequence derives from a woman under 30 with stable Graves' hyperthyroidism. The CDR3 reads CASSYLPPRQGQETQYF. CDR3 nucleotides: TGTGCCAGCAGTTACCTTCCCCCCAGACAGGGGCAGGAGACCCAGTACTTC.